This T cell receptor (beta chain) emerged from a study of blood T cell repertoires in COVID-19. On the study more broadly: COVID-19 samples, acute and convalescent, were from the United States, Italy and Spain. Sources were T cells, B-cell-depleted T cells, or PBMCs; the material itself was cDNA or gDNA.

In germline, CDR1 is KGHDR, CDR2 SFDVKD. CDR3 length: 17 amino acids. Trimming shortened V by 1 base and J by 2 bases, and 15 bases separated the two germline ends. Authors' data handling: Nucleated cell number was recorded as an estimate derived from reference gene primer amplification. Sequencing was performed with immunoSEQ multiplex PCR; in TCRdb, only in-frame clones are kept and a portion is missing. The V and J calls and clone size are taken from that table; D and trimming were inferred from the DNA. The repertoire consists of a few hundred thousand clones, with more than 85% occurring once and the leading ten covering 2.6%.

Sequencing was performed on peripheral blood. The rearrangement links TRBV24-1 to TRBJ2-3; weak D call: TRBD2 (5 bases). The sequence came from a person under 30 with COVID-19, enrolled during active disease. CDR3 in amino acids: CATSDFVVRAPTDTQYF. CDR3 nucleotides: TGTGCCACCAGTGATTTCGTAGTGCGGGCCCCCACAGATACGCAGTATTTT.